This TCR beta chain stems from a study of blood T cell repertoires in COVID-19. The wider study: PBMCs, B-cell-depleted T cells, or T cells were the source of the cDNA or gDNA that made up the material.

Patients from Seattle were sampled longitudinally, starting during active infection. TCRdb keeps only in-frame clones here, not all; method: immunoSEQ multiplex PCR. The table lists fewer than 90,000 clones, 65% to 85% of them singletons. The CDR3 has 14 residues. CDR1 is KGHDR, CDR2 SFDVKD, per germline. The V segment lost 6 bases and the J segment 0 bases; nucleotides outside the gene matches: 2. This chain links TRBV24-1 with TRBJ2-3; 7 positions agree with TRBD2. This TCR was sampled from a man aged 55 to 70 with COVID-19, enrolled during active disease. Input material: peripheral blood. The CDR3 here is CATSSGASTDTQYF. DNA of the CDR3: TGTGCCACCAGTAGCGGGGCTAGCACAGATACGCAGTATTTT.